One and the same sample provided the 20 T cell receptor beta chains below, sequenced in a study of T cell responses to AZD1222 COVID-19 vaccine. Repertoires were generated with immunoSEQ multiplex PCR, while TCRdb's copy carries only in-frame clones and drops some. Of 100,000 to 150,000 clones listed, over 75% are singletons. The sequences come from peripheral blood, collected on day 0 of AZD1222 vaccination. All receptors come from an adult in good health.

In its sample, this clone was seen once. The rearrangement uses TRBV5-4 and TRBJ2-5; D is tentatively TRBD1 or TRBD2 (6 bases each). The V end lost 5 bases, the J end lost 5 bases, and 10 bases lay between the germline ends. Per germline, CDR1 SGHNT and CDR2 YYREEE (reference sequence). This CDR3 is 12 amino acids long. CDR3 bases: TGTGCCAGCAGTTGGAGGGGGGAGACCCAGTACTTC. This sequence encodes CASSWRGETQYF.

The CDR3 protein is CASSLLGASQETQYF. In nucleotides, the CDR3 is TGTGCCAGCAGCTTGTTAGGGGCATCCCAAGAGACCCAGTACTTC. The V gene is TRBV5-5, the J gene TRBJ2-5; tentatively, D is TRBD1 (5 bases). Trimming took 1 base from V and 1 from J, leaving 11 bases between them. The length of the CDR3 is 15 residues. The germline gives CDR1 SGHKS, CDR2 YYEKEE (reference sequence).

The V and J genes are TRBV5-4 and TRBJ2-6; perhaps TRBD2 as D (6 bases). CDR1 SGHNT and CDR2 YYREEE come from the germline V gene (reference sequence). The CDR3 extends over 15 amino acids. V lost 1 base, J lost 3 bases, and 8 bases lay in between. This CDR3 is CASSLQGLGANVLTF. The CDR3 DNA sequence: TGTGCCAGCAGCTTGCAGGGACTTGGGGCCAACGTCCTGACTTTC.

CDR3 protein: CASSLHETEAFF. DNA of the CDR3: TGTGCCAGCAGCCTCCATGAGACCGAAGCTTTCTTT. This chain connects TRBV7-8 to TRBJ1-1; D is unclear. The CDR3 has 12 amino acids. The V gene's germline CDR1 is SGHVS and CDR2 FQNEAQ. Trimming pared 5 bases from V and 8 bases from J, leaving 12 bases between.

The chain combines TRBV4-3 with TRBJ1-2, with 8 positions matching TRBD1. V was clipped by 0 bases and J by 8 bases; unmatched bases: 11. This CDR3 has 16 residues. The germline CDR1 and CDR2 sequences are LGHNA and YSLEER. CDR3 region: CASSQERPGGLRGYTF. The CDR3 coding sequence is TGCGCCAGCAGCCAAGAGCGGCCAGGGGGCCTTCGGGGCTACACCTTC.

The gene calls are TRBV7-8 and TRBJ2-7; D gene ambiguous. The ends were cut back, 1 base at V and 5 bases at J, with 12 bases in the middle. This CDR3 spans 14 amino acids. Germline V CDR1 and CDR2: SGHVS, FQNEAQ. The DNA of the CDR3 is TGTGCCAGCAGCTTAGGTGTCCGTTGGGACGAGCAGTACTTC. This encodes CASSLGVRWDEQYF.

Regarding this clone: The same CDR3 arises from other DNA sequences in this sample as well. The J gene is TRBJ1-1, the V gene TRBV4-1; D gene ambiguous. This CDR3 has 13 residues. The germline CDR1 and CDR2 sequences are MGHRA and YSYEKL. Trimming pared 1 base from V and 2 bases from J, leaving 5 bases between. The CDR3 loop is CASSQVDNTEAFF. The CDR3 nucleotides are TGCGCCAGCAGCCAAGTGGATAACACTGAAGCTTTCTTT.

Concerning this clone itself: An end of the junction differs from the germline gene, which may be a read error. V and J are TRBV12-3 or TRBV12-4 and TRBJ2-5; D is undetermined. The CDR3 sequence is 11 residues long. The CDR3 DNA sequence: TGTGCCAGCAGCCTACAAGGGACCCAGTACTTC. Protein sequence: CASSLQGTQYF.

This clone was seen only once. V and J are TRBV7-2 and TRBJ1-4; 8 bases match TRBD1. Per germline, CDR1 SGHTA and CDR2 FQGNSA. CDR3 length: 13 amino acids. With V trimmed by 4 bases and J by 7 bases, 2 bases remained unmatched. CDR3 DNA: TGTGCCAGCAGCTGGACAGGGAGTGAAAAACTGTTTTTT. Translated, it gives CASSWTGSEKLFF.

This chain links TRBV7-9 with TRBJ2-1, with D perhaps TRBD2 (6 bases). The CDR3 consists of 14 residues. In germline, CDR1 is SEHNR, CDR2 FQNEAQ (reference sequence). V lost 5 bases and J lost 6, with 14 bases in between. The CDR3 protein is CASSTSGGINEQFF. The CDR3 coding sequence is TGTGCCAGCAGCACAAGTGGGGGGATCAATGAGCAGTTCTTC.

The gene calls are TRBV5-1 and TRBJ2-5; D might be TRBD2 (6 bases). The length of the CDR3 is 15 residues. With 4 bases removed from V and 5 bases from J, the gap between germline ends came to 18 bases. Germline V CDR1 and CDR2: SGHRS, YFSETQ. The CDR3 nucleotides read TGCGCCAGCAGCCACATACGGGAGTCCGGGGAGACCCAGTACTTC. Translated: CASSHIRESGETQYF. The full variable domain, completed using reference TRBV5-1 and TRBJ2-5, is KAGVTQTPRYLIKTRGQQVTLSCSPISGHRSVSWYQQTPGQGLQFLFEYFSETQRNKGNFPGRFSGRQFSNSRSEMNVSTLELGDSALYLCASSHIRESGETQYFGPGTRLLVL.

This chain connects TRBV2 to TRBJ2-3; D remains unclear. This CDR3 region has 19 residues. Looked up from germline, CDR1 is SNHLY and CDR2 is FYNNEI. V dropped 9 bases and J dropped 6 bases, with 34 bases sitting between them. The CDR3 is CASTDTLGHLEMDGDTQYF. DNA of the CDR3: TGTGCCAGTACCGACACCCTGGGCCACCTAGAGATGGATGGGGATACGCAGTATTTT.

The genes are TRBV6-1 and TRBJ1-3; D may be TRBD1 (6 bases). V was pared by 2 bases and J by 4 bases, with 9 bases between. From germline, CDR1 is MNHNS and CDR2 SASEGT. The CDR3 covers 14 residues. CDR3 amino acids: CASSETGTGNTIYF. The CDR3 coding sequence is TGTGCCAGCAGTGAAACAGGGACGGGAAACACCATATATTTT.

This rearrangement joins TRBV24-1 to TRBJ1-5, with D perhaps TRBD1 (5 bases). Germline CDR1 is KGHDR and CDR2 is SFDVKD. The CDR3 is 16 residues long. Trimming stripped 3 bases from V and 2 bases from J, with 13 bases between. CDR3 in DNA: TGTGCCACCAGTGATCAGGGTTCTGGAGGCAATCAGCCCCAGCATTTT. Translated, it gives CATSDQGSGGNQPQHF.

The chain carries TRBV19 and TRBJ1-1, with TRBD1 matching 8 bases. This CDR3 has 15 amino acids. V lost 1 base, J lost 1 base, and 2 bases stayed unmatched. Germline V gene sequence: CDR1 LNHDA, CDR2 SQIVND (reference sequence). Here the CDR3 DNA reads TGTGCCAGTAGTATAGCAGGACAGGGGAACACTGAAGCTTTCTTT. This encodes CASSIAGQGNTEAFF.

The chain couples TRBV9 to TRBJ2-2; 7 bases are a match to TRBD2. The V gene end was trimmed by 3 bases and the J gene end by 5 bases; junction bases not matched to a gene: 7. The CDR3 is made up of 15 amino acids. Germline CDR1 reads SGDLS; CDR2 reads YYNGEE. Here the CDR3 DNA reads TGTGCCAGCAGCGCATATCTAGCGGAGACCGGGGAGCTGTTTTTT. It codes for CASSAYLAETGELFF.

This clone was recorded only once. The chain recombines TRBV7-8 with TRBJ1-4; unclear D gene. CDR1 is SGHVS and CDR2 is FQNEAQ in the germline V gene. CDR3 length: 12 amino acids. Trimming cost V 2 bases and J 7 bases, with 5 bases left between them. Here the CDR3 DNA reads TGTGCCAGCAGCTTAAACGGTGAAAAACTGTTTTTT. This translates into CASSLNGEKLFF. The entire variable domain, with the rest obtained from reference TRBV7-8 and TRBJ1-4, is as follows: GAGVSQSPRYKVAKRGQDVALRCDPISGHVSLFWYQQALGQGPEFLTYFQNEAQLDKSGLPSDRFFAERPEGSVSTLKIQRTQQEDSAVYLCASSLNGEKLFFGSGTQLSVL.

This clone occurred once. This rearrangement joins TRBV28 to TRBJ1-2; TRBD1 matches 7 bases. Trimming cost V 6 bases and J 4 bases; bases outside gene matches: 8. This CDR3 comprises 14 residues. Per the germline V gene, CDR1 is MDHEN and CDR2 is SYDVKM. The CDR3: CASRSGGPSYGYTF. In nucleotides, the CDR3 is TGTGCCAGCAGATCAGGGGGGCCCTCCTATGGCTACACCTTC.

This clone was recorded only once. This rearrangement joins TRBV15 to TRBJ1-1; TRBD1 matches at 9 bases. CDR1 is LNHNV and CDR2 is YYDKDF in the germline V gene (reference sequence). CDR3 size: 17 residues. J was trimmed by 3 bases and V by 0 bases; bases with no gene match: 8. The CDR3 reads CATSREDRGRRDTEAFF. CDR3 DNA: TGTGCCACCAGCAGAGAGGACAGGGGACGAAGGGACACTGAAGCTTTCTTT.

The CDR3 protein is CSVVGDANYGYTF. For the CDR3, the DNA is TGCAGCGTTGTAGGGGACGCTAACTATGGCTACACCTTC. The chain recombines TRBV29-1 with TRBJ1-2, with a tentative D call TRBD1 (5 bases). Looked up from germline, CDR1 is SQVTM and CDR2 is ANQGSEA. This CDR3 spans 13 amino acids. V lost 4 bases and J lost 0, with 9 bases in between.